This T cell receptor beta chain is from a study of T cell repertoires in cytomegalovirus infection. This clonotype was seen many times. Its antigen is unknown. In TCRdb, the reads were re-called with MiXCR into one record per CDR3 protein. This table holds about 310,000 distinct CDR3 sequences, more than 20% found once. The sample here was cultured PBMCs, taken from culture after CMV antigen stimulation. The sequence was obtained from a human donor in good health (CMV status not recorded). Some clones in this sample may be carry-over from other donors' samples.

CDR3 sequence: CASSFGQLKNEQFF. The CDR3 coding sequence is TGTGCCAGCAGCTTTGGACAGCTAAAGAATGAGCAGTTCTTC. The chain joins TRBV7-2 to TRBJ2-1; TRBD1 is a possible D gene (6 bases). Germline CDR1 SGHTA, CDR2 FQGNSA. Trimming pared 3 bases from V and 7 bases from J, leaving 13 bases between. The CDR3 consists of 14 residues. Full variable domain (rest looked up from reference TRBV7-2 and TRBJ2-1): GAGVSQSPSNKVTEKGKDVELRCDPISGHTALYWYRQSLGQGLEFLIYFQGNSAPDKSGLPSDRFSAERTGGSVSTLTIQRTQQEDSAVYLCASSFGQLKNEQFFGPGTRLTVL.